This T cell receptor (beta chain) was captured in a study of blood T cell repertoires in COVID-19. Whole-study context: COVID-19 samples collected from the United States, Italy and Spain covered acute and convalescent phases. Sources were T cells, B-cell-depleted T cells, or PBMCs; the material itself was cDNA or gDNA.

Methods used by the authors: The authors estimated nucleated cell counts from reference gene primer amplification. Generated by immunoSEQ multiplex PCR, the TCRdb table keeps only in-frame clones and is missing some. V and J calls plus clone size are reproduced from that table; the DNA served to infer D and trimming. The table records about 54,000 clones, approximately 90% of them present only once. The CDR3 totals 21 residues. Germline CDR1 is SGHNT and CDR2 is YENEEA. Trimming removed 0 bases from V and 4 bases from J; junction bases left unmatched: 19. The sequence derives from a woman in her forties with active COVID-19. The sample comprised peripheral blood. The chain has TRBV11-3 and TRBJ2-5; 11 bases match TRBD1. The CDR3 here is CASSLDYPGQGVIGHSETQYF. DNA of the CDR3: TGTGCCAGCAGCTTAGACTATCCGGGACAGGGGGTTATCGGCCACTCAGAGACCCAGTACTTC.